A selection of T cell receptor beta chains follows, all from one sample in a study of chemoradiotherapy in HPV16-positive cancers. Measured with immunoSEQ multiplex PCR; TCRdb has only the in-frame clones, and not every one. The top ten clones hold more than 5% of a sample with more than 35,000 clones, roughly 77% of them seen once. Sequenced here: blood, sampled from a patient who underwent chemoradiotherapy. The receptors come from a human donor with HPV-associated anogenital cancer. Both conserved end residues are part of each CDR3. D genes are given only for firm matches. Clone size is stated in some rows and not others, as once, few, many or a class when expanded.

TRBV5-4	TRBJ1-1	NA	TRBD1	TGTGCCAGCAGCTCGGACAGGGGTACTGAAGCTTTCTTT	CASSSDRGTEAFF
TRBV27	TRBJ1-1	NA	NA	TGTGCCAGCAGCCCCCATGGGTACACTGAAGCTTTCTTT	CASSPHGYTEAFF
TRBV6-5	TRBJ1-5	NA	NA	TGTGCCAGCAGTTCCGAATATAGCAATCAGCCCCAGCATTTT	CASSSEYSNQPQHF
TRBV30	TRBJ2-7	once	TRBD1	TGTGCCTGGAGCACAGGGGGTAGTCGCTACGAGCAGTACTTC	CAWSTGGSRYEQYF
TRBV7-8	TRBJ1-3	NA	NA	TGTGCCAGCAGCATGGGGATTAGCTCTGGAAACACCATATATTTT	CASSMGISSGNTIYF
TRBV7-3	TRBJ2-3	NA	NA	TGTGCCACAGGATCTAGCGAATACACAGATACGCAGTATTTT	CATGSSEYTDTQYF
TRBV5-5	TRBJ1-2	few	NA	TGTGCCAGCAGCGGGGTCGTCTATGGCTACACCTTC	CASSGVVYGYTF
TRBV27	TRBJ1-1	NA	NA	TGTGCCAGCAGTTTCCCACCCTATACTAGTGCTTTCTTT	CASSFPPYTSAFF
TRBV6-5	TRBJ2-1	once	TRBD1	TGTGCCAGCAGTGGGACAGGGGGCCTCAATGAGCAGTTCTTC	CASSGTGGLNEQFF
TRBV19	TRBJ1-1	NA	NA	TGTGCCAGTATGCCCGACACTCCTCTTGAAGCTTTCTTT	CASMPDTPLEAFF
TRBV18	TRBJ1-1	few	NA	TGTGCCAGCTCCCCGAGGAGGGACACTGAAGCTTTCTTT	CASSPRRDTEAFF
TRBV14	TRBJ1-2	few	NA	TGTGCCAGCAGCCAATCGGGGGTTGGCTACACCTTC	CASSQSGVGYTF
TRBV5-4	TRBJ1-3	NA	NA	TGTGCCAGCAGCTTGGATTCCGGGGTTGGAAACACCATATATTTT	CASSLDSGVGNTIYF
TRBV29-1	TRBJ2-1	NA	TRBD2	TGCAGCGTTGAAGATCGGGGTGTTAGCGGGGGGTTTAGGTACAATGAGCAGTTCTTC	CSVEDRGVSGGFRYNEQFF
TRBV27	TRBJ2-1	NA	NA	TGTGCCAGCAGTTTAAGGAGTCCAGCCTACAATGAGCAGTTCTTC	CASSLRSPAYNEQFF
TRBV4-1	TRBJ2-2	NA	NA	TGCGCCAGCAGGACGCTGGCCGGGGAGCTGTTTTTT	CASRTLAGELFF
TRBV11-3	TRBJ2-3	NA	NA	TGTGCCAGCAGCCCTACACCGACAGGCACAGATACGCAGTATTTT	CASSPTPTGTDTQYF
TRBV11-2	TRBJ1-5	NA	NA	TGTGCCAGCAGCTTACGGCGGGCGGGGCCCGGTAGCAATCAGCCCCAGCATTTT	CASSLRRAGPGSNQPQHF
TRBV5-6	TRBJ1-4	few	TRBD1	TGTGCCAGCAGCTACCCGGGACAGGGGGGAGAAAAACTGTTTTTT	CASSYPGQGGEKLFF
TRBV18	TRBJ2-3	NA	TRBD2	TGTGCCAGCTCACCACTTCGTCTAGCGGGGGGGCCCGGGGATACGCAGTATTTT	CASSPLRLAGGPGDTQYF
TRBV6-6	TRBJ2-7	NA	TRBD1	TGTGCCAGTGATGGACAGGGGGACTACGAGCAGTACTTC	CASDGQGDYEQYF
TRBV19	TRBJ1-5	NA	NA	TGTGCCAGTAGTGGGGGACAGCCCCAGCATTTT	CASSGGQPQHF
TRBV7-9	TRBJ1-5	NA	TRBD1	TGTGCCAGCAGCTTAGGGGGACAGGGGATATACAATCAGCCCCAGCATTTT	CASSLGGQGIYNQPQHF
TRBV6-1	TRBJ2-5	NA	TRBD2	TGTGCCAGCAGTGAAAGTTCGGGGGGGGCAGAGACCCAGTACTTC	CASSESSGGAETQYF
TRBV5-1	TRBJ2-3	NA	NA	TGCGCCAGCAGCTTGGCCGTCGGCACAGATACGCAGTATTTT	CASSLAVGTDTQYF
TRBV5-4	TRBJ2-5	NA	NA	TGTGCCAGCAGCCTTCAAGAGACCCAGTACTTC	CASSLQETQYF
TRBV25-1	TRBJ1-1	NA	NA	TGTGCCAGCACTCCACTCGGGGCGTGGACTGAAGCTTTCTTT	CASTPLGAWTEAFF
TRBV10-3	TRBJ1-3	few	NA	TGTGCCATCAGTGGAGGGGACACCATATATTTT	CAISGGDTIYF
TRBV6-6	TRBJ1-1	once	NA	TGTGCCAGCAGTTACTCCCTCACCCAGAACACTGAAGCTTTCTTT	CASSYSLTQNTEAFF
TRBV6-1	TRBJ1-1	NA	TRBD1	TGTGCCAGCAGTTCCGGGACAGGGGGGAACACTGAAGCTTTCTTT	CASSSGTGGNTEAFF
TRBV11-1	TRBJ1-1	NA	NA	TGTGCCAGCAGCCGAGAGACGGCCATGAACACTGAAGCTTTCTTT	CASSRETAMNTEAFF
TRBV5-6	TRBJ2-7	NA	TRBD2	TGTGCCAGCAGCTTTTCGTTCGGGGGGTATAAGGGTAACAACGAGCAGTACTTC	CASSFSFGGYKGNNEQYF
TRBV30	TRBJ1-5	few	NA	TGTGCCTGGGAGGCCTATGGGGGTCAGCCCCAGCATTTT	CAWEAYGGQPQHF
TRBV29-1	TRBJ2-1	NA	NA	TGCAGCGCTCCAGGGGGGGCAGGTAATGAGCAGTTCTTC	CSAPGGAGNEQFF
TRBV27	TRBJ2-7	few	NA	TGTGCCACCCCTGGGGACGAGCAGTACTTC	CATPGDEQYF
TRBV29-1	TRBJ1-2	few	NA	TGCAGCGTCCCAACGGAATTCCCTAACTATGGCTACACCTTC	CSVPTEFPNYGYTF
TRBV7-8	TRBJ2-7	NA	NA	TGTGCCAGCAGCTTAGGGTCAGGGGTTGGTGGCTACGAGCAGTACTTC	CASSLGSGVGGYEQYF
TRBV19	TRBJ1-3	NA	TRBD1	TGTGCCAGTAGTAGCGACAGGGCTGGAAACACCATATATTTT	CASSSDRAGNTIYF
TRBV7-3	TRBJ2-3	NA	TRBD2	TGTGCCAGCAGCTTAAAACTAGCGGACCCAGATACGCAGTATTTT	CASSLKLADPDTQYF
TRBV15	TRBJ1-2	NA	NA	TGTGCCACCAGCAGAGTGGTCCAGTACTATGGCTACACCTTC	CATSRVVQYYGYTF
TRBV14	TRBJ1-1	NA	TRBD1	TGTGCCAGCAGTTACACCGGGACAGGACCCACTGAAGCTTTCTTT	CASSYTGTGPTEAFF
TRBV7-9	TRBJ1-4	NA	NA	TGTGCCAGCAGCCCTCGGTCCAGCGATGAAAAACTGTTTTTT	CASSPRSSDEKLFF
TRBV15	TRBJ1-5	NA	NA	TGTGCCACCAGATCAGGCCAGACAAATCAGCCCCAGCATTTT	CATRSGQTNQPQHF
TRBV5-6	TRBJ1-1	few	TRBD1	TGTGCCAGCACCTTACAGGGGTACACTGAAGCTTTCTTT	CASTLQGYTEAFF
TRBV5-1	TRBJ2-1	NA	TRBD2	TGCGCCAGCAGCCCTCCTAGCGGGGGGAACAATGAGCAGTTCTTC	CASSPPSGGNNEQFF
TRBV6-1	TRBJ1-5	few	NA	TGTGCCAGCAGAAGGACCGCAGGGCCCCAGCATTTT	CASRRTAGPQHF
TRBV6-5	TRBJ1-2	NA	NA	TGTGCCAGCAGCTATACCGGCACCCAGTACTATGGCTACACCTTC	CASSYTGTQYYGYTF
TRBV19	TRBJ1-1	once	NA	TGTGCCAGTAGTATAGTGCCCGGGGGCACTGAAGCTTTCTTT	CASSIVPGGTEAFF
TRBV5-6	TRBJ2-2	few	TRBD1	TGTGCCAGCAGCGGGCCGACAGGGGGTAACACCGGGGAGCTGTTTTTT	CASSGPTGGNTGELFF
TRBV7-2	TRBJ2-2	NA	NA	TGTGCCAGCAGCTTACCGAACACCGGGGAGCTGTTTTTT	CASSLPNTGELFF
TRBV2	TRBJ1-1	NA	TRBD1	TGTGCCAGCAGTGGACAGGGCCGGGAAGCTTTCTTT	CASSGQGREAFF
TRBV7-9	TRBJ2-1	NA	TRBD2	TGTGCCAGCACCCGCGGCGGGGGGACCCCCCCCGTCTACAATGAGCAGTTCTTC	CASTRGGGTPPVYNEQFF
TRBV5-1	TRBJ1-1	NA	TRBD1	TGCGCCAGCAGCTTCCGCGGACAGGAGAACACTGAAGCTTTCTTT	CASSFRGQENTEAFF
TRBV4-1	TRBJ2-7	NA	NA	TGCGCCAGCAGCCAAGATCCAGGGGTTAGGGACGAGCAGTACTTC	CASSQDPGVRDEQYF